These 19 T cell receptor beta chains were all obtained from the same sample, sequenced in a study of blood T cell dynamics during melanoma immunotherapy (dated by TCRdb to the early 2020s). Libraries were constructed by the immunoSEQ multiplex PCR assay. TCRdb's version of the immuneACCESS table is confined to in-frame rearrangements and falls short of the full clone set. An unresolved V gene accounts for under half of the shortfall where checked; the remainder is of unknown origin. For this sample the table gives 3,500 to 4,000 clones, of which roughly 97% were detected only once. About 1.7% of the sample is taken by the ten largest. The intended sense of this specimen's time point label: pre-treatment baseline. Material: effector memory CD8+ T cells from blood, obtained from a patient treated with checkpoint blockade. These receptors were taken from a human donor with melanoma.

This sequence joins TRBV28 and TRBJ2-3, with D hard to call. The CDR3 spans 14 residues. Trimming stripped 5 bases from V and 2 bases from J, with 11 bases between. Germline assignment: CDR1 MDHEN and CDR2 SYDVKM. CDR3 sequence reads: CASSPGRNTDTQYF. In DNA form, the CDR3 reads TGTGCCAGCAGTCCAGGACGGAACACAGATACGCAGTATTTT.

The CDR3 nucleotides read TGTGCCAGCAGCTTAAAGGACTCACACTACAATGAGCAGTTCTTC. It is translated as CASSLKDSHYNEQFF. This chain uses TRBV7-3 with TRBJ2-1; TRBD2 might be the D (5 bases). V shed 1 base and J shed 3 bases, with 10 bases lying between them. Germline values: CDR1 SGHTA, CDR2 FQGTGA. CDR3 length: 15 amino acids. Full variable domain (missing parts from reference TRBV7-3 and TRBJ2-1): GAGVSQTPSNKVTEKGKYVELRCDPISGHTALYWYRQSLGQGPEFLIYFQGTGAADDSGLPNDRFFAVRPEGSVSTLKIQRTERGDSAVYLCASSLKDSHYNEQFFGPGTRLTVL.

J is TRBJ1-1 and V is TRBV6-5, with a tentative D call TRBD1 (5 bases). Looked up from germline, CDR1 is MNHEY and CDR2 is SVGAGI. V lost 6 bases, J lost 8 bases, and 10 bases lay in between. This CDR3 spans 11 amino acids. The CDR3 spells CASSAGTEAFF. The DNA for the CDR3 is TGTGCCAGCAGCGCCGGGACCGAAGCTTTCTTT.

This clone appeared a single time. The chain is built from TRBV11-2 and TRBJ1-5; TRBD1 aligns across 7 bases. This CDR3 comprises 14 residues. Losses at the gene ends were 5 bases for V and 8 bases for J; bases not matched to a gene: 9. CDR1 is SGHAT and CDR2 is FQNNGV in the germline V gene. Written as DNA, the CDR3 is TGTGCCAGCAGCCCCAGGGGCACAGGGGAGCCCCAGCATTTT. Translation gives CASSPRGTGEPQHF.

The table lists this clone with a count of one. The chain recombines TRBV5-1 with TRBJ2-1, with D possibly being TRBD2 (5 bases). In germline, CDR1 is SGHRS, CDR2 YFSETQ. CDR3 length: 15 residues. Trimming shortened V by 1 base and J by 2 bases, and 10 bases separated the two germline ends. CDR3 sequence reads: CASSLTGTAYNEQFF. The CDR3 DNA follows: TGCGCCAGCAGCTTGACGGGAACCGCCTACAATGAGCAGTTCTTC. Full variable domain (missing parts from reference TRBV5-1 and TRBJ2-1): KAGVTQTPRYLIKTRGQQVTLSCSPISGHRSVSWYQQTPGQGLQFLFEYFSETQRNKGNFPGRFSGRQFSNSRSEMNVSTLELGDSALYLCASSLTGTAYNEQFFGPGTRLTVL.

CDR3 sequence reads: CASSRYRGQETQYF. CDR3 nucleotides: TGTGCCAGCAGCCGATACAGGGGTCAAGAGACCCAGTACTTC. The chain joins TRBV7-6 to TRBJ2-5, with TRBD1 identical over 7 bases. The trim removed 5 bases at V and 2 bases at J, leaving 5 bases unmatched. CDR1 SGHVS and CDR2 FNYEAQ come from the germline V gene. The CDR3 consists of 14 residues.

This sequence joins TRBV13 and TRBJ2-2; D not resolved. Per germline, CDR1 PRHDT and CDR2 FYEKMQ (reference sequence). The CDR3 covers 14 residues. With 5 bases removed from V and 3 bases from J, the gap between germline ends came to 10 bases. The CDR3 DNA follows: TGTGCCAGCAGCCCAGTTGGTGACACCGGGGAGCTGTTTTTT. The encoded protein is CASSPVGDTGELFF.

V usage is TRBV27 and J usage is TRBJ2-6; TRBD2 aligns across 7 bases. Germline CDR1 is MNHEY and CDR2 is SMNVEV (reference sequence). Trimming removed 2 bases from V and 2 bases from J; junction bases left unmatched: 3. This CDR3 is 16 amino acids long. This CDR3 reads CASSLGGGTGANVLTF. CDR3 sequence (DNA): TGTGCCAGCAGTTTAGGGGGAGGGACTGGGGCCAACGTCCTGACTTTC.

The chain combines TRBV15 with TRBJ2-1; D gene uncertain. Per germline, CDR1 LNHNV and CDR2 YYDKDF (reference sequence). The CDR3 length is 13 residues. V lost 0 bases, J lost 6 bases, and 6 bases lay in between. CDR3 DNA sequence: TGTGCCACCAGCAGAGACTTGTTCAATGAGCAGTTCTTC. Protein sequence: CATSRDLFNEQFF. Full variable domain (missing parts from reference TRBV15 and TRBJ2-1): DAMVIQNPRYQVTQFGKPVTLSCSQTLNHNVMYWYQQKSSQAPKLLFHYYDKDFNNEADTPDNFQSRRPNTSFCFLDIRSPGLGDTAMYLCATSRDLFNEQFFGPGTRLTVL.

The CDR3 loop is CASSRLAGDGTQYF. The CDR3, as DNA: TGTGCCAGCAGCCGACTAGCGGGGGATGGGACCCAGTACTTC. This chain links TRBV6-4 with TRBJ2-5, with 12 bases aligning to TRBD2. The CDR3 consists of 14 residues. After removal of 6 bases from V and 7 bases from J, the junction contained 6 bases not matched to a gene. Germline loops: CDR1 MRHNA, CDR2 SNTAGT.

The J gene is TRBJ2-7, the V gene TRBV5-1; 10 bases are shared with TRBD2. Germline V gives CDR1 SGHRS, CDR2 YFSETQ. The V gene end was trimmed by 1 base and the J gene end by 2 bases; junction bases not matched to a gene: 9. The CDR3 is made up of 17 amino acids. The CDR3 DNA is TGCGCCAGCAGCTTGACTACCCGGACTAGCGGAACCTACGAGCAGTACTTC. It specifies CASSLTTRTSGTYEQYF.

V is TRBV7-6 and J is TRBJ1-2; D not certain. This CDR3 comprises 16 residues. Germline V lookup: CDR1 SGHVS, CDR2 FNYEAQ. V lost 5 bases, J lost 4 bases, and 20 bases lay in between. CDR3 amino acids: CASSPQLSGSTYGYTF. In DNA, the CDR3 is TGTGCCAGCAGCCCTCAACTTAGTGGGTCTACCTATGGCTACACCTTC.

The chain recombines TRBV7-2 with TRBJ1-2; TRBD1 is a possible D gene (5 bases). CDR3 size: 14 residues. The germline gives CDR1 SGHTA, CDR2 FQGNSA. Between the trimmed V and J ends, which lost 3 bases and 4 bases, there was a span of 12 bases. The chain's CDR3 is CASSLEIRGYGYTF. CDR3 coding DNA: TGTGCCAGCAGCTTGGAAATAAGGGGCTATGGCTACACCTTC.

The chain uses TRBV18 and TRBJ2-7; 9 bases align to TRBD1. CDR3 length: 15 residues. Germline values: CDR1 KGHSH, CDR2 LQKENI. The V segment lost 3 bases and the J segment 3 bases; nucleotides outside the gene matches: 6. The CDR3 reads CASSPRDRVDYEQYF. The CDR3 DNA is TGTGCCAGCTCACCGCGGGACAGGGTCGACTACGAGCAGTACTTC. Looking up the rest from reference TRBV18 and TRBJ2-7 gives the full variable domain: NAGVMQNPRHLVRRRGQEARLRCSPMKGHSHVYWYRQLPEEGLKFMVYLQKENIIDESGMPKERFSAEFPKEGPSILRIQQVVRGDSAAYFCASSPRDRVDYEQYFGPGTRLTVT.

This chain uses TRBV4-3 with TRBJ2-3, with D tentatively TRBD2 (5 bases). CDR1 LGHNA and CDR2 YSLEER come from the germline V gene. The V end was cut by 2 bases, the J end by 0 bases, with 6 bases between. The CDR3 sequence is 14 residues long. CDR3 amino acids: CASSQRTSTDTQYF. In DNA, the CDR3 is TGCGCCAGCAGCCAACGGACTAGCACAGATACGCAGTATTTT.

This clone appeared once. The rearrangement joins TRBV29-1 to TRBJ2-5; D not certain. Matching the DNA end better, TRBJ2-7 makes the J call doubtful. Germline loops: CDR1 SQVTM, CDR2 ANQGSEA. The CDR3 has 13 amino acids. The CDR3 coding sequence is TGCAGCGTTGATTCGGAAAGCTCCTACGAGCAGTACTTC. It encodes CSVDSESSYEQYF.

This clone has just one count. The J gene is TRBJ2-3, the V gene TRBV27; D unclear. The length of the CDR3 is 13 residues. The V gene's germline CDR1 is MNHEY and CDR2 SMNVEV (reference sequence). V was shortened by 0 bases and J by 4 bases, with 5 bases between the two germline ends. The CDR3 DNA is TGTGCCAGCAGTTTATCTCCGTCAGATACGCAGTATTTT. Amino acids: CASSLSPSDTQYF.

The chain couples TRBV28 to TRBJ2-7, with D perhaps TRBD2 (5 bases). The CDR3 has 12 residues. Germline CDR1 is MDHEN and CDR2 is SYDVKM. V lost 3 bases to trimming and J lost 2 bases, with 5 bases between them. CDR3 protein: CASSFGAYEQYF. DNA for the CDR3: TGTGCCAGCAGTTTCGGGGCCTACGAGCAGTACTTC. Using reference TRBV28 and TRBJ2-7 for the parts outside the CDR3, the full variable domain is DVKVTQSSRYLVKRTGEKVFLECVQDMDHENMFWYRQDPGLGLRLIYFSYDVKMKEKGDIPEGYSVSREKKERFSLILESASTNQTSMYLCASSFGAYEQYFGPGTRLTVT.

This chain connects TRBV28 to TRBJ1-1; possible D gene TRBD1, 5 bases. Germline lookup yields CDR1 MDHEN and CDR2 SYDVKM. The CDR3 runs 14 residues. V dropped 3 bases and J dropped 5 bases, with 13 bases sitting between them. The CDR3, as DNA: TGTGCCAGCAGTTTTTGGCGAGAGGGGACTGAAGCTTTCTTT. Amino acids: CASSFWREGTEAFF.